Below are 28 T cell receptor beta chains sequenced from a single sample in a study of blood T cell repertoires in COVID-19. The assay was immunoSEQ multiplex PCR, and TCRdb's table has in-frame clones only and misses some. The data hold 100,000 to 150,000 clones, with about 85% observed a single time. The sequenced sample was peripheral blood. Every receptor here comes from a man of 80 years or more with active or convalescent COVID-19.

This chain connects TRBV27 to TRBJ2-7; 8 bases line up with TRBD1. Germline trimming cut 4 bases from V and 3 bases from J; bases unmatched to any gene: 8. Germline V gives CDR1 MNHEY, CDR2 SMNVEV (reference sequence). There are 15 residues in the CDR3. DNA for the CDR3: TGTGCCAGCAGTTACCAACAGGGGGACAGCTACGAGCAGTACTTC. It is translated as CASSYQQGDSYEQYF.

CDR3 in amino acids: CASSRAATGGEKLFF. The CDR3, as DNA: TGTGCCAGCAGCCGAGCGGCGACCGGGGGAGAAAAACTGTTTTTT. This sequence joins TRBV11-2 and TRBJ1-4; D possibly corresponds to TRBD1 (5 bases). Trimming took 5 bases from V and 8 from J, leaving 18 bases between them. Germline values: CDR1 SGHAT, CDR2 FQNNGV. CDR3 length equals 15 residues.

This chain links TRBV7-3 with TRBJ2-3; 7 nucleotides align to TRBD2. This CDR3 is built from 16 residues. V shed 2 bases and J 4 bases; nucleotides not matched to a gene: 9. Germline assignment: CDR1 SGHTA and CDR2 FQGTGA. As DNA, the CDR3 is TGTGCCAGCAGCTTAGAAGCCCGGGGGGTGGCAGATACGCAGTATTTT. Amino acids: CASSLEARGVADTQYF.

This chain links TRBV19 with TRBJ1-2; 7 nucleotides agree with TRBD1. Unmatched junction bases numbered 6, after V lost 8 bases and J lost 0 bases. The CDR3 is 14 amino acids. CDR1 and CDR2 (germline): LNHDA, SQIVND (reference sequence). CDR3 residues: CASHRGTANYGYTF. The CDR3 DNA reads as TGTGCCAGTCACCGGGGGACAGCTAACTATGGCTACACCTTC.

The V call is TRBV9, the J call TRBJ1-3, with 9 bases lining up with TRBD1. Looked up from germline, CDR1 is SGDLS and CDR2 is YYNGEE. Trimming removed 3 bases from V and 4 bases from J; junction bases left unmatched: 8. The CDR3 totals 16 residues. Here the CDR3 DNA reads TGTGCCAGCAGCGGCGGACAGGGGAGTTCCGGAAACACCATATATTTT. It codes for CASSGGQGSSGNTIYF.

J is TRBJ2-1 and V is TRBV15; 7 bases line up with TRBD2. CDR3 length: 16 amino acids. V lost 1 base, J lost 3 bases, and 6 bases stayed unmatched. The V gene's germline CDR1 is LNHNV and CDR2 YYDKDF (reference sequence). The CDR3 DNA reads TGTGCCACCAGCAGAGTTCGAGCGGGGATCTACAATGAGCAGTTCTTC. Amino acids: CATSRVRAGIYNEQFF.

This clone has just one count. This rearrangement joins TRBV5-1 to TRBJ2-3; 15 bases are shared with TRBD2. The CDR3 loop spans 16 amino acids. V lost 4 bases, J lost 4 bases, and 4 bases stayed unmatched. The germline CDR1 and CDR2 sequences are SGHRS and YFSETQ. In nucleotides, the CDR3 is TGCGCCAGCAGCGGGGGACTAGCGGGGGGCGCAGATACGCAGTATTTT. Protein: CASSGGLAGGADTQYF.

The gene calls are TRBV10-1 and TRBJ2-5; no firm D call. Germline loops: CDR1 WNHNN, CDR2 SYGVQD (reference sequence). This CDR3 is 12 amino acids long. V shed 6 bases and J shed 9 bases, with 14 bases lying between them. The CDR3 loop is CASSLRCSAQYF. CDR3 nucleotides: TGCGCCAGCAGCTTGCGTTGTTCGGCCCAGTACTTC.

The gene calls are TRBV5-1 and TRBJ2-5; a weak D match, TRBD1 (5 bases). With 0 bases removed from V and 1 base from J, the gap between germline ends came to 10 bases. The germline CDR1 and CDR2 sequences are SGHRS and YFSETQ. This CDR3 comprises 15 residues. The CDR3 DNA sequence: TGCGCCAGCAGCTTGGGGCAGGGATCCCAAGAGACCCAGTACTTC. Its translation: CASSLGQGSQETQYF.

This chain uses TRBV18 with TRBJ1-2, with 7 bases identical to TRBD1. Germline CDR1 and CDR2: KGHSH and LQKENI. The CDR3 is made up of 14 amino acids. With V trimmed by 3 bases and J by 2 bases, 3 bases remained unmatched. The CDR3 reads CASSPGDRNYGYTF. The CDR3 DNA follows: TGTGCCAGCTCACCGGGGGACAGAAACTATGGCTACACCTTC. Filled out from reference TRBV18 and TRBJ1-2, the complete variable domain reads NAGVMQNPRHLVRRRGQEARLRCSPMKGHSHVYWYRQLPEEGLKFMVYLQKENIIDESGMPKERFSAEFPKEGPSILRIQQVVRGDSAAYFCASSPGDRNYGYTFGSGTRLTVV.

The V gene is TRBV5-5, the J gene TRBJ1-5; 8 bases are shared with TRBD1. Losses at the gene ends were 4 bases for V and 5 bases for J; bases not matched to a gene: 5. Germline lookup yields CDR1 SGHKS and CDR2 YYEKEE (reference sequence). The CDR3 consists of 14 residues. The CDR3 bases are TGTGCCAGCAGCACCGGACAGGGCTATCAGCCCCAGCATTTT. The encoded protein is CASSTGQGYQPQHF.

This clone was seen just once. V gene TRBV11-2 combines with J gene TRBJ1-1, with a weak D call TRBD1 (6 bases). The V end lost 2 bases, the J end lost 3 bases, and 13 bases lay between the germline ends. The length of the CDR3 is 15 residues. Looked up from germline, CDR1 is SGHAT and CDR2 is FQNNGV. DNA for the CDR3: TGTGCCAGCAGCTTAATCAGGGGATGGGACACTGAAGCTTTCTTT. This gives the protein CASSLIRGWDTEAFF.

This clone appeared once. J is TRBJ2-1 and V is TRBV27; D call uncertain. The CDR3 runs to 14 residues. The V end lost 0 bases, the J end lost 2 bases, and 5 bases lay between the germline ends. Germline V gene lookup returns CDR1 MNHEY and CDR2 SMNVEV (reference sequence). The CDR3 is CASSLSDTYNEQFF. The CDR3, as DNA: TGTGCCAGCAGTTTATCCGACACCTACAATGAGCAGTTCTTC.

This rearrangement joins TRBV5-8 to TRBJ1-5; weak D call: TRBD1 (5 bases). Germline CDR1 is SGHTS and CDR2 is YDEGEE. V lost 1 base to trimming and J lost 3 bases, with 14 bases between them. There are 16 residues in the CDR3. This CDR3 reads CASSLRGDPLNQPQHF. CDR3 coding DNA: TGTGCCAGCAGCTTGCGGGGGGATCCCCTCAATCAGCCCCAGCATTTT.

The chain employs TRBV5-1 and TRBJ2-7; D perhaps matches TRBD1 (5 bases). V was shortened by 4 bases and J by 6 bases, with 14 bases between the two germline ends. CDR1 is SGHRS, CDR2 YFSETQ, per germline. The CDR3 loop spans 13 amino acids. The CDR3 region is CASSLTQGGEQYF. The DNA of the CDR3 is TGCGCCAGCAGCCTAACCCAGGGCGGCGAGCAGTACTTC.

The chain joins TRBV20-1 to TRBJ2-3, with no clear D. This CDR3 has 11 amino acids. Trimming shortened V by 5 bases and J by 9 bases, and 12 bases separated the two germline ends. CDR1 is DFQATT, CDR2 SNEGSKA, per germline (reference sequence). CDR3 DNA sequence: TGCAGTGCTCTATGGGCATCAACGCAGTATTTT. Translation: CSALWASTQYF.

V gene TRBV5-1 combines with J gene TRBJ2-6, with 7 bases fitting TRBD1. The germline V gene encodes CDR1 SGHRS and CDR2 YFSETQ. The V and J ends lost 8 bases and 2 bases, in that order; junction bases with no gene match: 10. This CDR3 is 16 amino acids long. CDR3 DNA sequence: TGCGCCAGTAGACCAGAGGGGGCGGCTGGGGCCAACGTCCTGACTTTC. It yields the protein CASRPEGAAGANVLTF.

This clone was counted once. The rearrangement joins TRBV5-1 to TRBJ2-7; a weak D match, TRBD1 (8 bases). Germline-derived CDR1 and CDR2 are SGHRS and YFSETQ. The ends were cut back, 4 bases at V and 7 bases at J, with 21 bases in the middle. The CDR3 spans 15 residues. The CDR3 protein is CASSTSGTGQTEQYF. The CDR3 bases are TGCGCCAGCAGCACGAGCGGGACAGGACAGACGGAGCAGTACTTC.

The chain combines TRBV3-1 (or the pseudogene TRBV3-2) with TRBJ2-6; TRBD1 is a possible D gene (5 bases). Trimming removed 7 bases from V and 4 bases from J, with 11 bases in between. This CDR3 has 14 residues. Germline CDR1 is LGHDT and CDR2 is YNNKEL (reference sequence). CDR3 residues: CASTPGSGANVLTF. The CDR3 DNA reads TGTGCCAGCACCCCAGGGTCCGGGGCCAACGTCCTGACTTTC.

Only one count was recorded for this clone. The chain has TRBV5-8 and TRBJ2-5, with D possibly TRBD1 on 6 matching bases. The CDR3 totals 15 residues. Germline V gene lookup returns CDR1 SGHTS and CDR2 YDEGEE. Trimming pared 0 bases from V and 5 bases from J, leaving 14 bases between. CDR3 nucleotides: TGTGCCAGCAGCTTGGGCGGACAGAGGAGCGAGACCCAGTACTTC. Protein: CASSLGGQRSETQYF.

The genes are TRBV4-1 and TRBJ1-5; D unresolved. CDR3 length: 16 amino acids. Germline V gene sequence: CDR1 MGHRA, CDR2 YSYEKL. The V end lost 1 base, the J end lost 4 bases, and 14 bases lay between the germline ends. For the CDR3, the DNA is TGCGCCAGCAGCCAAGGCCTTAACCGAGGTAATCAGCCCCAGCATTTT. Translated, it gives CASSQGLNRGNQPQHF.

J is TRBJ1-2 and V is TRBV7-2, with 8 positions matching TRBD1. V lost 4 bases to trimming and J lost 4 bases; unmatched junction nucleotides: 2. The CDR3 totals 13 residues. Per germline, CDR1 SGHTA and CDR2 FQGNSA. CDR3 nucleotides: TGTGCCAGCAGCTCAACAGGGGGCTATGGCTACACCTTC. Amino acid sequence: CASSSTGGYGYTF. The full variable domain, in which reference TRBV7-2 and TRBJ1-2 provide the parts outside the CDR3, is GAGVSQSPSNKVTEKGKDVELRCDPISGHTALYWYRQSLGQGLEFLIYFQGNSAPDKSGLPSDRFSAERTGGSVSTLTIQRTQQEDSAVYLCASSSTGGYGYTFGSGTRLTVV.

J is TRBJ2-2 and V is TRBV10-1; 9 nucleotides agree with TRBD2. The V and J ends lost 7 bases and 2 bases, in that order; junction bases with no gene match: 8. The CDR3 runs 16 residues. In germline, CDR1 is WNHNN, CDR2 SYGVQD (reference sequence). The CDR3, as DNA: TGCGCCAGCAATGCGGGGGGGCCAGTTAACACCGGGGAGCTGTTTTTT. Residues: CASNAGGPVNTGELFF.

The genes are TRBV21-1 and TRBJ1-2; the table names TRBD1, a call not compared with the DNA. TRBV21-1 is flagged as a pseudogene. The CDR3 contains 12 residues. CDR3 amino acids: CASKGQGRGYTF. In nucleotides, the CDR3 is TGTGCCAGCAAGGGACAGGGAAGGGGCTACACCTTC.

CDR3 amino acids: CASSREDRSNYGYTF. In nucleotides, the CDR3 is TGTGCCAGCAGCCGAGAGGACAGATCAAACTATGGCTACACCTTC. The chain is built from TRBV4-2 and TRBJ1-2; a weak D match, TRBD1 (6 bases). V was shortened by 4 bases and J by 2 bases, with 14 bases between the two germline ends. Germline lookup yields CDR1 LGHNA and CDR2 YNFKEQ. There are 15 residues in the CDR3.

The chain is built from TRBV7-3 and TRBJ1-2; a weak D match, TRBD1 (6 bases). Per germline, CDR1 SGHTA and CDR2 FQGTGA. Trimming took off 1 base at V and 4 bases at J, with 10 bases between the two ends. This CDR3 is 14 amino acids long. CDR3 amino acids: CASSLNKGGYGYTF. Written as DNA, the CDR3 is TGTGCCAGCAGCTTAAATAAAGGGGGCTATGGCTACACCTTC.

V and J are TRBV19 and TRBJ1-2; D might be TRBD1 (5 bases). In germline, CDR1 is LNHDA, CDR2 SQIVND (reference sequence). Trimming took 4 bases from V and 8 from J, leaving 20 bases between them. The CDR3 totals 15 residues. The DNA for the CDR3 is TGTGCCAGTAGTACCACAGGAAGGAATTCAGAAGGCTACACCTTC. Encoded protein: CASSTTGRNSEGYTF.

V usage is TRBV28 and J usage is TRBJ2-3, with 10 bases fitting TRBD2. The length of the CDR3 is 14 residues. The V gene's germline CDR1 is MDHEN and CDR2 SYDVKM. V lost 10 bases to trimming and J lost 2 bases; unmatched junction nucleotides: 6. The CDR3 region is CAISSGGNTDTQYF. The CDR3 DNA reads TGTGCCATCTCTAGCGGGGGTAACACAGATACGCAGTATTTT.